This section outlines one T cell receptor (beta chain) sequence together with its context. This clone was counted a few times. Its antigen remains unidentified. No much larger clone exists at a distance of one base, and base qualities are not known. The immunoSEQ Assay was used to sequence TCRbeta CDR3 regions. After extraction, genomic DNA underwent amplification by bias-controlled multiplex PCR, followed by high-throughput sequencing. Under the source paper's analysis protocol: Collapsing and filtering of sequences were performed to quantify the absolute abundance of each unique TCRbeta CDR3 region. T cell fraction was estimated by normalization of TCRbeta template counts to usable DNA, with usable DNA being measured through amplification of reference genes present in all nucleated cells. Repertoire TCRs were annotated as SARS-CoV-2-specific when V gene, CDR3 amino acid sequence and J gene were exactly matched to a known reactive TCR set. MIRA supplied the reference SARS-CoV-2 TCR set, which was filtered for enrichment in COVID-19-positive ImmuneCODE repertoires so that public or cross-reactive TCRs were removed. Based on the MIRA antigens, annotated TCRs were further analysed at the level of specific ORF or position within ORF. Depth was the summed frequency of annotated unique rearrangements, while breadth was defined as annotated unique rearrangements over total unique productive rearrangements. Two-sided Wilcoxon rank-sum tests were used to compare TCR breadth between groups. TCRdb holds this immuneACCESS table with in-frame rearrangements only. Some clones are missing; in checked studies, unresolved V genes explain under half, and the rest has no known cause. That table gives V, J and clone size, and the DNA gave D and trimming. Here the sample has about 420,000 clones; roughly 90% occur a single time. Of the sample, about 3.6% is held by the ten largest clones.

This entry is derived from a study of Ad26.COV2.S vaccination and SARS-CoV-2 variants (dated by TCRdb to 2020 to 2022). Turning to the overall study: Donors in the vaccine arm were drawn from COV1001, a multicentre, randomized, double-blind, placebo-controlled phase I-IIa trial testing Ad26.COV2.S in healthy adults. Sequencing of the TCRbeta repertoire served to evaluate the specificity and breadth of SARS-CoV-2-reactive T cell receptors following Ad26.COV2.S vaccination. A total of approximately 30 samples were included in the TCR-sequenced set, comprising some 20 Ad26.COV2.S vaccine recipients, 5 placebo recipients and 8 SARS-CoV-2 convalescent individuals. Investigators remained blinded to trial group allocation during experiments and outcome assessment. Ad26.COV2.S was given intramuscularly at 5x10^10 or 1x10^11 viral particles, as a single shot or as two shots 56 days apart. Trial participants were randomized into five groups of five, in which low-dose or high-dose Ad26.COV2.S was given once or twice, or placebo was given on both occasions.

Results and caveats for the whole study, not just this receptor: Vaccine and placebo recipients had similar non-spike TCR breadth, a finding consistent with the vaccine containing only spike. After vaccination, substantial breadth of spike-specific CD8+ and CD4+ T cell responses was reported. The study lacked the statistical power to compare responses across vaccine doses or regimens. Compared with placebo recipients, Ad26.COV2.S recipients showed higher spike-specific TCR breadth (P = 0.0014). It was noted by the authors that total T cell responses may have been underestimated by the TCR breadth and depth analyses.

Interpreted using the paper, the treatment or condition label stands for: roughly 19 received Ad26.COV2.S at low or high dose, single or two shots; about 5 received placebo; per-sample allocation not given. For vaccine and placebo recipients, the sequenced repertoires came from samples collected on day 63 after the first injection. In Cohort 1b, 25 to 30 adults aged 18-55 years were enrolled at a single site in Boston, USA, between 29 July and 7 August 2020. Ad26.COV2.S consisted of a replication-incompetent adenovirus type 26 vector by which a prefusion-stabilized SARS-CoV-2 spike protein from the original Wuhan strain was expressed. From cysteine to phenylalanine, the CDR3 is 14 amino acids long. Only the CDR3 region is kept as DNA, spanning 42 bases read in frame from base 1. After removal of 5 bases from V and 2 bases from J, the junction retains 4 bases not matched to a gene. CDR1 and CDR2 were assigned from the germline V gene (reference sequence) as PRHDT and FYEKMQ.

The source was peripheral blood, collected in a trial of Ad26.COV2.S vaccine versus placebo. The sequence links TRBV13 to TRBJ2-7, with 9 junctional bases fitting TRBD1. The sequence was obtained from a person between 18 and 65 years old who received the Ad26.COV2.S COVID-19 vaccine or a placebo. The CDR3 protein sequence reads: CASSRGQGTYEQYF. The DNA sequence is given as TGTGCCAGCAGCAGGGGACAGGGCACCTACGAGCAGTACTTC.